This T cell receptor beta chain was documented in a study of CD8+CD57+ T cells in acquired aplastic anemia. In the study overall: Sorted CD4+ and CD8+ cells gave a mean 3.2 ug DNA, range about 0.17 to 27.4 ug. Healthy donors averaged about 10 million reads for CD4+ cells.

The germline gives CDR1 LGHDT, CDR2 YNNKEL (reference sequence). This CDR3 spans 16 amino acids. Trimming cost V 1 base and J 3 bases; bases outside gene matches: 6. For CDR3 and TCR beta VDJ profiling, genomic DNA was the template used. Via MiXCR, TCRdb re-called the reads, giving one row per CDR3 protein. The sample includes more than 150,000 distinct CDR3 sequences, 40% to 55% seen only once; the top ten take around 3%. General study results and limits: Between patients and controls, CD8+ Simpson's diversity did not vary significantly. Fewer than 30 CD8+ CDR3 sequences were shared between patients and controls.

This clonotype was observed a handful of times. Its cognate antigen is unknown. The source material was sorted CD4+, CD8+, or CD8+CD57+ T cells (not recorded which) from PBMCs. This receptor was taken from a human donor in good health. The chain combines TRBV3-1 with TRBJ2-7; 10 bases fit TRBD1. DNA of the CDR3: TGTGCCAGCAGCCAAGTCCCGGGACAGGGGAACTACGAGCAGTACTTC. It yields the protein CASSQVPGQGNYEQYF.